This T cell receptor (beta chain) emerged from a study of CD8 T cells in ankylosing spondylitis. Scientists made TCR beta libraries using quantitative 5'-RACE with molecular barcodes. TCRdb analysed the 5' RACE reads with MiXCR anew, one entry per CDR3 protein. Counted here are more than 600,000 distinct CDR3 sequences, about 20% occurring once; the ten biggest clones make up under 20%. A few counts support this clonotype. Antigen specificity is unknown. General observations from the study: Disease-linked clones displayed a CD8+ phenotype and appeared relatively rarely in peripheral blood. Blood from ankylosing spondylitis patients appeared to carry a characteristic roughly eight-variant TCR beta motif.

From germline, CDR1 is MNHEY and CDR2 SVGEGT. J was trimmed by 3 bases and V by 2 bases; bases with no gene match: 4. The CDR3 contains 16 residues. This chain connects TRBV6-2 or TRBV6-3 to TRBJ2-7; 13 nucleotides match TRBD2. The sample consisted of blood, either unsorted or a sorted T cell fraction (not recorded which). This TCR derives from a male donor with ankylosing spondylitis. The CDR3 region has the DNA TGTGCCAGCAGTTACACGACTAGCGGGAGGAACTACGAGCAGTACTTC. It yields the protein CASSYTTSGRNYEQYF.